The T cell receptor beta chain described here comes from a study of T cell changes during pregnancy in multiple sclerosis. Assay used: immunoSEQ multiplex PCR; TCRdb lists only in-frame clones, some missing. The table includes around 24,000 clones, around 87% detected once. This CDR3 has 14 residues. Germline CDR1 and CDR2: MNHEY and SMNVEV (reference sequence). The V gene end was trimmed by 3 bases and the J gene end by 4 bases; junction bases not matched to a gene: 4. The chain has TRBV27 and TRBJ2-7; 9 bases fit TRBD2. The specimen comprised CD4+ T cells from peripheral blood mononuclear cells, sampled in the second trimester of pregnancy. The sequence derives from a female donor in good health, enrolled as a control in a pregnancy study. CDR3 in amino acids: CASSLVAGVYEQYF. For the CDR3, the DNA is TGTGCCAGCAGTTTGGTAGCGGGAGTGTACGAGCAGTACTTC.